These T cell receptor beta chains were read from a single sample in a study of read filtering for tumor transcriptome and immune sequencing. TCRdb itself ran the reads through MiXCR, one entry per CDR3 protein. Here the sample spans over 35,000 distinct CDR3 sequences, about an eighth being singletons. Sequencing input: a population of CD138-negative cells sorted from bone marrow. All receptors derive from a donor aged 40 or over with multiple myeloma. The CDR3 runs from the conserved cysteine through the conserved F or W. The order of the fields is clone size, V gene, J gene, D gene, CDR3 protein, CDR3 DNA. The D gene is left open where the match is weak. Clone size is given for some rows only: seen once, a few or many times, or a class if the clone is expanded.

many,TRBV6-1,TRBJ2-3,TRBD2,CASSEGAGSTDTQYF,TGTGCCAGCAGTGAGGGAGCGGGAAGCACAGATACGCAGTATTTT
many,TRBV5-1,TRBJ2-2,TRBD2,CASSAGLAVGNTGELFF,TGCGCCAGCAGCGCCGGACTAGCGGTCGGCAACACCGGGGAGCTGTTTTTT
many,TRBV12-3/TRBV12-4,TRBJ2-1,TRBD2,CASSLWSGSSYNEQFF,TGTGCCAGCAGTTTATGGAGCGGGAGCTCCTACAATGAGCAGTTCTTC
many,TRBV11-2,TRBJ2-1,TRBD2,CASSLGTGTSHSYNEQFF,TGTGCCAGCAGCTTAGGGACCGGGACTAGTCACTCCTACAATGAGCAGTTCTTC
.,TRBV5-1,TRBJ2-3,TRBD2,CASSWTGTSGSADTRYF,TGCGCCAGCAGCTGGACCGGGACTAGCGGGAGTGCGGATACGCGGTATTTT
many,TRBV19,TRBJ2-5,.,CASRSRGEETQYF,TGTGCCAGTAGGTCCAGGGGGGAAGAGACCCAGTACTTC
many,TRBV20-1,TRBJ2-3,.,CSAWFGPDTQYF,TGCAGTGCTTGGTTCGGCCCAGATACGCAGTATTTT
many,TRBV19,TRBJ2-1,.,CASSQGGKSYNEQFF,TGTGCCAGTAGCCAGGGGGGGAAGTCCTACAATGAGCAGTTCTTC
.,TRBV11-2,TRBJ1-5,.,CASSLGAAPSNQPQHF,TGTGCCAGCAGCTTAGGGGCGGCACCCAGCAATCAGCCCCAGCATTTT
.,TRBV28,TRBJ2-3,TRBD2,CASSGGTSVTQDTQYF,TGTGCCAGCAGTGGCGGGACTAGCGTTACCCAAGATACGCAGTATTTT
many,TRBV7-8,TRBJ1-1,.,CASSPTTGSTEAFF,TGTGCCAGCAGCCCGACCACAGGGTCAACTGAAGCTTTCTTT
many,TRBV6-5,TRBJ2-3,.,CASMRRGSTDTQYF,TGTGCCAGCATGCGTCGTGGAAGTACGGATACGCAGTATTTT
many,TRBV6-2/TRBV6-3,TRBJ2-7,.,CASSLPIPGTYEQYF,TGTGCCAGCAGTTTACCCATCCCAGGGACCTACGAGCAGTACTTC
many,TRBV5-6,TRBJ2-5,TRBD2,CASSWTRQETQYF,TGTGCCAGCAGCTGGACTAGGCAAGAGACCCAGTACTTC
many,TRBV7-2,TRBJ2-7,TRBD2,CASSLAEGYEQYF,TGTGCCAGCAGCCTAGCGGAGGGCTACGAGCAGTACTTC
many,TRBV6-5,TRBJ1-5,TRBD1,CASSTDRERPQHF,TGTGCCAGCAGCACGGACAGGGAGCGGCCCCAGCATTTT
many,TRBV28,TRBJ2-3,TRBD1,CASSPAPGTATSSTDTQYF,TGTGCCAGCAGTCCCGCTCCCGGGACAGCTACTTCTAGCACAGATACGCAGTATTTT
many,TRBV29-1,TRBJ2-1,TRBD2,CSVESPGLATNEQFF,TGCAGCGTTGAATCCCCAGGACTAGCGACCAATGAGCAGTTCTTC
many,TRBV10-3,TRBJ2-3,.,CAITRTSTDTQYF,TGTGCCATCACGCGTACCAGCACAGATACGCAGTATTTT
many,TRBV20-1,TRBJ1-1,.,CSVSGGPNTEAFF,TGCAGTGTTAGCGGGGGACCTAACACTGAAGCTTTCTTT
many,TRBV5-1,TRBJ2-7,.,CASSPRDGPYEQYF,TGCGCCAGCAGCCCCAGGGACGGTCCCTACGAGCAGTACTTC
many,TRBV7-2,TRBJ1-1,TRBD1,CASSLVAGTGSKAFF,TGTGCCAGCAGCTTAGTGGCGGGGACAGGGAGTAAAGCTTTCTTT
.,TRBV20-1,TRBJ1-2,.,CSARQNYGYAF,TGCAGTGCTAGACAGAATTATGGCTACGCCTTC
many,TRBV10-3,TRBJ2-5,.,CAISDDSQKTQYF,TGTGCCATCAGTGATGACTCCCAAAAGACCCAGTACTTC
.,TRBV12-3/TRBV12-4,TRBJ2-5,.,CASSRTGGETQYF,TGTGCCAGCAGCCGGACCGGCGGAGAGACCCAGTACTTC
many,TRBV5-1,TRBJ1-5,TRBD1,CASSSQGGEHQPQHF,TGCGCCAGCAGCTCCCAGGGGGGGGAGCATCAGCCCCAGCATTTT
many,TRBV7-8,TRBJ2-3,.,CASSSLGRSTDTQYF,TGTGCCAGCAGCTCCTTAGGACGGAGCACAGATACGCAGTATTTT
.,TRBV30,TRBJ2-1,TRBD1,CAWRVDTQGAPFF,TGTGCCTGGAGAGTAGATACACAGGGGGCCCCGTTCTTC
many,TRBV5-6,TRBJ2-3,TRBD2,CASSYDWPAGVPSTDTQYF,TGTGCCAGCAGCTATGATTGGCCTGCGGGAGTACCTAGCACAGATACGCAGTATTTT
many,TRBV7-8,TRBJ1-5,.,CASSPSLDQPQHF,TGTGCCAGCAGCCCTAGTTTGGACCAGCCCCAGCATTTT
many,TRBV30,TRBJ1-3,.,CAWEPRTAGNTIYF,TGTGCCTGGGAGCCGAGGACGGCTGGAAACACCATATATTTT
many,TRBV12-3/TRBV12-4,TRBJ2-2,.,CASRASNTGELFF,TGTGCCAGCAGGGCCTCGAACACCGGGGAGCTGTTTTTT
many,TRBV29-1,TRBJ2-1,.,CSAREGASNEQFF,TGCAGCGCCAGGGAGGGGGCCAGCAATGAGCAGTTCTTC
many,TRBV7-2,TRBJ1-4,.,CASSGTFSTNEKLFF,TGTGCCAGCAGCGGGACTTTTTCGACTAATGAAAAACTGTTTTTT
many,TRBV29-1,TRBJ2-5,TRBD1,CSVSFWDRGRSGGAGETQYF,TGCAGCGTGTCCTTCTGGGACAGGGGGCGATCTGGCGGAGCAGGGGAGACCCAGTACTTC